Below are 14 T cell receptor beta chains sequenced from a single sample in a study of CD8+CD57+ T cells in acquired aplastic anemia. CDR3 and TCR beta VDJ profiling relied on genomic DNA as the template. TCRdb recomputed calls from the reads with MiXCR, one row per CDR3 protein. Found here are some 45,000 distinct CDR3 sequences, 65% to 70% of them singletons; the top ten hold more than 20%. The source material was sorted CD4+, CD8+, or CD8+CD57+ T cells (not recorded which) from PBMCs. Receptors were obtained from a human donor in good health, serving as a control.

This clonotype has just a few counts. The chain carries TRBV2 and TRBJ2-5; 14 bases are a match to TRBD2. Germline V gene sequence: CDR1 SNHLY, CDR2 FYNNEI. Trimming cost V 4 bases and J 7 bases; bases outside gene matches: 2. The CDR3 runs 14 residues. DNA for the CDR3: TGTGCCAGCAGTGGTGGACTAGCGGGGGGGACCCAGTACTTC. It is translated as CASSGGLAGGTQYF. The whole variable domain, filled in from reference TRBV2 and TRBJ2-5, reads EPEVTQTPSHQVTQMGQEVILRCVPISNHLYFYWYRQILGQKVEFLVSFYNNEISEKSEIFDDQFSVERPDGSNFTLKIRSTKLEDSAMYFCASSGGLAGGTQYFGPGTRLLVL.

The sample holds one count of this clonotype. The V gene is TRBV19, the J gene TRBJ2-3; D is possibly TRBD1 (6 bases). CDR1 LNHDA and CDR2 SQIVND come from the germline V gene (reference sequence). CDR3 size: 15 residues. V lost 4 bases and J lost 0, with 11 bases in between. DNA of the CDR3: TGTGCCAGTAGTACCCGGGACACCAGCACAGATACGCAGTATTTT. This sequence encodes CASSTRDTSTDTQYF.

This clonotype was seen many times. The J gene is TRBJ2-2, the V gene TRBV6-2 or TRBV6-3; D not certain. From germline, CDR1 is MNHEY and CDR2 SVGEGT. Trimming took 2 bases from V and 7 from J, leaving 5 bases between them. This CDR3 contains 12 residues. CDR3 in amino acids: CASSYGSGELFF. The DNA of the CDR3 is TGTGCCAGCAGTTACGGTAGCGGGGAGCTGTTTTTT.

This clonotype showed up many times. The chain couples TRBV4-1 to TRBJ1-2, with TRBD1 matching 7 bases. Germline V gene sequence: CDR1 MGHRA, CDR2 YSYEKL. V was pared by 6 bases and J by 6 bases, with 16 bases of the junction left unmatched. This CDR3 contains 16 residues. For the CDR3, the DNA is TGCGCCAGCAGACTAGGGGGCGGGGGCGGGCAGGATGGCTACACCTTC. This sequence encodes CASRLGGGGGQDGYTF.

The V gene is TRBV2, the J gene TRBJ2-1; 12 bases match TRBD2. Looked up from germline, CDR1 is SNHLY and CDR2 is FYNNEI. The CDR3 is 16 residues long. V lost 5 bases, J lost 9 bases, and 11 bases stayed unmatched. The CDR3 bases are TGTGCCAGCAGTTTTCTAGCGGGGGGGCCCGGCGGTGAGCAGTTCTTC. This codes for CASSFLAGGPGGEQFF. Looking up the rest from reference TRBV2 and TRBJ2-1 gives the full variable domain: EPEVTQTPSHQVTQMGQEVILRCVPISNHLYFYWYRQILGQKVEFLVSFYNNEISEKSEIFDDQFSVERPDGSNFTLKIRSTKLEDSAMYFCASSFLAGGPGGEQFFGPGTRLTVL.

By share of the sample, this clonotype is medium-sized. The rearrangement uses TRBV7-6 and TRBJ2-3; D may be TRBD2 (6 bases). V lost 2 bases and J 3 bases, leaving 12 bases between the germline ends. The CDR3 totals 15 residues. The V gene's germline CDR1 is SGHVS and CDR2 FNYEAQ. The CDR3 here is CASSLMGGETDTQYF. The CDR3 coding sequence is TGTGCCAGCAGCTTAATGGGCGGGGAAACAGATACGCAGTATTTT.

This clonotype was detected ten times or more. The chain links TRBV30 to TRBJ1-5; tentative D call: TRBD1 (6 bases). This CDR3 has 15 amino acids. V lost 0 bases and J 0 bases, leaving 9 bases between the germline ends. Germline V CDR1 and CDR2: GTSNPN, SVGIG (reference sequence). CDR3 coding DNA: TGTGCCTGGAGTGTAGGGGGACATAGCAATCAGCCCCAGCATTTT. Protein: CAWSVGGHSNQPQHF.

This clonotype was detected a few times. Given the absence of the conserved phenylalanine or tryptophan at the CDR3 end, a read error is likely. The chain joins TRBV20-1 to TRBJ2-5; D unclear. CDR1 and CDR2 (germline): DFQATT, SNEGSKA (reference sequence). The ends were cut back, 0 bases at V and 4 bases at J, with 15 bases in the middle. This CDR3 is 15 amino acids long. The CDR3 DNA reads TGCAGTGCTAGAGATGGGATAAGGAGTTCAGAGACCCAGTACCTC. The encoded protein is CSARDGIRSSETQYL.

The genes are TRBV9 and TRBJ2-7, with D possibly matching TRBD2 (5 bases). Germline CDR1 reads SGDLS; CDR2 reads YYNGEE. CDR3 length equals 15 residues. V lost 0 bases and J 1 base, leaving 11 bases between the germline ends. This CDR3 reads CASSVGVDFSYEQYF. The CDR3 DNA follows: TGTGCCAGCAGCGTAGGAGTGGACTTTTCCTACGAGCAGTACTTC.

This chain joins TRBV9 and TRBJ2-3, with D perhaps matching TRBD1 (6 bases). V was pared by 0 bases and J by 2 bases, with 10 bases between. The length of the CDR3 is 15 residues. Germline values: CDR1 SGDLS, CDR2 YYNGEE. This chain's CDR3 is CASSVGAGATDTQYF. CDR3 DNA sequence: TGTGCCAGCAGCGTAGGGGCAGGGGCCACAGATACGCAGTATTTT. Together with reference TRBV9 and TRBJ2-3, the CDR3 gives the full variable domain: DSGVTQTPKHLITATGQRVTLRCSPRSGDLSVYWYQQSLDQGLQFLIQYYNGEERAKGNILERFSAQQFPDLHSELNLSSLELGDSALYFCASSVGAGATDTQYFGPGTRLTVL.

CDR3 bases: TGTGCCAGCCGGCGGGGCGGGACAGGCAACTATGGCTACACCTTC. Protein sequence: CASRRGGTGNYGYTF. The gene calls are TRBV7-8 and TRBJ1-2, with 8 bases identical to TRBD1. Unmatched junction bases numbered 10, after V lost 8 bases and J lost 2 bases. Germline CDR1 and CDR2: SGHVS and FQNEAQ. This CDR3 contains 15 residues.

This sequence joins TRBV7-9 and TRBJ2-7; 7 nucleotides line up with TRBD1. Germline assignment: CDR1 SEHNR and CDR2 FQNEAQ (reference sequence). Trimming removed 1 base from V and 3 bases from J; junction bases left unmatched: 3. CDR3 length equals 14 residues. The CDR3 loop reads CASSLGQGDYEQYF. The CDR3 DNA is TGTGCCAGCAGCTTAGGGCAGGGGGACTACGAGCAGTACTTC.

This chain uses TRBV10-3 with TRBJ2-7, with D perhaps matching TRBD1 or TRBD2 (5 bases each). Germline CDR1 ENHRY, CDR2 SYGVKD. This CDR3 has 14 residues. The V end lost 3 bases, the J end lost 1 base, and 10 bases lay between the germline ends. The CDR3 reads CAISDTGGSYEQYF. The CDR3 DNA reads TGTGCCATCAGTGACACAGGAGGATCCTACGAGCAGTACTTC.

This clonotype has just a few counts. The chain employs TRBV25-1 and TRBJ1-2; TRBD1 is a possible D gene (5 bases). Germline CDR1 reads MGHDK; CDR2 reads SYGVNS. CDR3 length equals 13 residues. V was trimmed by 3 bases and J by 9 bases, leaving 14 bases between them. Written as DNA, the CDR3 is TGTGCCAGCAGTGACGGGACGACCCAAAGCTACACCTTC. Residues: CASSDGTTQSYTF.